The 9 T cell receptor beta chains below were found in one sample sequenced in a study of response to subunit inactivated influenza vaccine. A single record per CDR3 protein comes from TCRdb applying MiXCR to the RT-PCR reads. Among around 710,000 distinct CDR3 sequences listed, 11% to 15% were seen once. The source material was PBMCs from blood, sampled 14 days before vaccination. The receptors derive from a man aged 45-65 years who received an inactivated influenza vaccine.

This clonotype showed up just a few times. The gene calls are TRBV12-3 or TRBV12-4 and TRBJ2-1; TRBD1 might be the D (5 bases). The CDR3 contains 15 residues. V was cut by 4 bases and J by 3 bases, with 13 bases left in between. The CDR3 region has the DNA TGTGCCAGCAGTTGGGGCGCGTTGGACTACAATGAGCAGTTCTTC. Its protein is CASSWGALDYNEQFF.

The chain uses TRBV11-2 and TRBJ2-1; TRBD1 is a possible D gene (5 bases). This CDR3 is 17 amino acids long. Trimming took off 4 bases at V and 5 bases at J, with 21 bases between the two ends. Germline V gene data show CDR1 as SGHAT and CDR2 as FQNNGV. CDR3 protein: CASSSLRQSVTHNEQFF. The CDR3 DNA follows: TGTGCCAGCAGCTCCCTTCGACAGTCGGTGACACACAATGAGCAGTTCTTC. Full variable domain (rest looked up from reference TRBV11-2 and TRBJ2-1): EAGVAQSPRYKIIEKRQSVAFWCNPISGHATLYWYQQILGQGPKLLIQFQNNGVVDDSQLPKDRFSAERLKGVDSTLKIQPAKLEDSAVYLCASSSLRQSVTHNEQFFGPGTRLTVL.

In its sample, this clonotype was seen a few times. The rearrangement joins TRBV5-1 to TRBJ2-6; 9 bases align to TRBD1. This CDR3 is 19 amino acids long. Looked up from germline, CDR1 is SGHRS and CDR2 is YFSETQ. Germline trimming cut 4 bases from V and 0 bases from J; bases unmatched to any gene: 11. The CDR3 is CASSLPDRGRTSGANVLTF. CDR3 DNA sequence: TGCGCCAGCAGCCTCCCGGACAGGGGACGAACCTCTGGGGCCAACGTCCTGACTTTC.

In DNA, the CDR3 is TGCGCCAGCAGCCAAGATTTTGGGTACGAGCAGTACTTC. Its translation: CASSQDFGYEQYF. The chain links TRBV4-3 to TRBJ2-7; D uncertain. The CDR3 extends over 13 amino acids. Trimming took 0 bases from V and 4 from J, leaving 7 bases between them. Per the germline V gene, CDR1 is LGHNA and CDR2 is YSLEER.

The chain recombines TRBV7-6 with TRBJ2-3, with TRBD2 matching 11 bases. In germline, CDR1 is SGHVS, CDR2 FNYEAQ. The ends lost 5 bases at V and 2 bases at J; junction bases unmatched: 6. CDR3 length: 16 amino acids. The DNA of the CDR3 is TGTGCCAGCAGCACTATAGCGGGAGGGTTCACAGATACGCAGTATTTT. Translating it yields CASSTIAGGFTDTQYF. Variable domain in full (rest from reference TRBV7-6 and TRBJ2-3): GAGVSQSPRYKVTKRGQDVALRCDPISGHVSLYWYRQALGQGPEFLTYFNYEAQQDKSGLPNDRFSAERPEGSISTLTIQRTEQRDSAMYRCASSTIAGGFTDTQYFGPGTRLTVL.

This clonotype has a handful of counts. This CDR3 is CASSEWGRTGELFF. CDR3 nucleotide sequence: TGTGCCAGCAGTGAATGGGGCAGGACCGGGGAGCTGTTTTTT. The gene calls are TRBV25-1 and TRBJ2-2, with D tentatively TRBD1 (5 bases). CDR3 size: 14 residues. Trimming shortened V by 1 base and J by 5 bases, and 8 bases separated the two germline ends. The germline gives CDR1 MGHDK, CDR2 SYGVNS.

This clonotype was detected a few times. The chain recombines TRBV20-1 with TRBJ1-5; D perhaps matches TRBD1 (5 bases). Germline CDR1 DFQATT, CDR2 SNEGSKA (reference sequence). The V and J ends lost 0 bases and 2 bases respectively, with 11 bases between them. The CDR3 sequence is 15 residues long. Written as DNA, the CDR3 is TGCAGTGCTAGAGATGGGCAGGGAGGCAATCAGCCCCAGCATTTT. Residues: CSARDGQGGNQPQHF.

There are a few counts of this clonotype. This sequence joins TRBV12-3 or TRBV12-4 and TRBJ2-3; maybe TRBD2 (6 bases). The germline V and J ends were trimmed by 4 bases and 1 base, with 12 bases remaining between them. CDR3 size: 15 residues. The CDR3 DNA reads TGTGCCAGCAGTTCCCGATGGGGGGGCACAGATACGCAGTATTTT. Translating it yields CASSSRWGGTDTQYF.

This chain joins TRBV4-3 and TRBJ2-1, with D perhaps matching TRBD2 (6 bases). V was cut by 2 bases and J by 3 bases, with 11 bases left in between. CDR3 length: 15 residues. Germline V gives CDR1 LGHNA, CDR2 YSLEER. This CDR3 is CASSQRDSYYNEQFF. Here the CDR3 DNA reads TGCGCCAGCAGCCAACGGGACTCCTACTACAATGAGCAGTTCTTC.